This entry describes one T cell receptor beta chain. As handled by the study authors: Scientists estimated how many nucleated cells there were by amplifying reference gene primers. Clones were sequenced by immunoSEQ multiplex PCR, and TCRdb holds only the in-frame ones, with some missing. That table furnishes V, J and clone size, whereas the DNA furnished D and trimming. This sample yields roughly 110,000 clones, of which 90% to 95% are seen a single time; less than 1.5% belongs to the top ten. This sample was included in a study of blood T cell repertoires in COVID-19. Overall study: There were acute and convalescent COVID-19 samples, and they came from the United States, Italy and Spain. In each case, the material was cDNA or gDNA derived from T cells, B-cell-depleted T cells, or PBMCs.

The germline V gene has CDR1 SGHRS and CDR2 YFSETQ. The CDR3 extends over 14 amino acids. V lost 0 bases and J lost 4; bases outside the gene matches: 3. The sequenced material came from peripheral blood. The rearrangement uses TRBV5-1 and TRBJ1-1, with TRBD1 identical over 7 bases. This TCR derives from a woman aged 25 to 39 with acute or convalescent COVID-19. CDR3 nucleotides: TGCGCCAGCAGCTTGGCAGGGGGTGGCACTGAAGCTTTCTTT. It yields the protein CASSLAGGGTEAFF. Full variable domain (outside the CDR3, taken from reference TRBV5-1 and TRBJ1-1): KAGVTQTPRYLIKTRGQQVTLSCSPISGHRSVSWYQQTPGQGLQFLFEYFSETQRNKGNFPGRFSGRQFSNSRSEMNVSTLELGDSALYLCASSLAGGGTEAFFGQGTRLTVV.